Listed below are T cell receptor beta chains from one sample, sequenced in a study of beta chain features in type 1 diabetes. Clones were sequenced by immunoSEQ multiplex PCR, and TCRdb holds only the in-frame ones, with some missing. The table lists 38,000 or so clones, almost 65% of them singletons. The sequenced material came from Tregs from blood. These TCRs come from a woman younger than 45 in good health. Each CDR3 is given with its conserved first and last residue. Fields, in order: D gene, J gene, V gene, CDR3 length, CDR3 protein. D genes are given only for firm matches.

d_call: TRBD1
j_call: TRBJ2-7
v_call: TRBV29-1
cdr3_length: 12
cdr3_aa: CSVLKDRDEQYF

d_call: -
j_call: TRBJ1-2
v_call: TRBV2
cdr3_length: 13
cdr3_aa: CASREKTYHGYTF

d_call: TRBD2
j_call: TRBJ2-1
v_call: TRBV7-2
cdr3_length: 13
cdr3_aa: CASGLSSYNEQFF

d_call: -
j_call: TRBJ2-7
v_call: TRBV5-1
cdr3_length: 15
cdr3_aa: CASSLGPGSTYEQYF

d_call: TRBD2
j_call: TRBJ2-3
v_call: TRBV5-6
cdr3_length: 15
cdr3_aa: CASSLGAGGPDTQYF

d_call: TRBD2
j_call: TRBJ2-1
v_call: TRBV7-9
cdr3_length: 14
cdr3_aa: CASSWGGNYNEQFF

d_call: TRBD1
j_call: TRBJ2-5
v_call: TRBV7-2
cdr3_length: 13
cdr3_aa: CASSPGQGREQYF

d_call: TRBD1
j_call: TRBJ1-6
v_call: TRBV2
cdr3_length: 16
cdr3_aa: CASSVGQGAGNSPLHF

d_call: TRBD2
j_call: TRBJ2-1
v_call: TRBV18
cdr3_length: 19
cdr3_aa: CASSPWSRTSGRSDNEQFF

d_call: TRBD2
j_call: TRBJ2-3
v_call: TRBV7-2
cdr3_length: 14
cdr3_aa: CASSSGGRTFAQYF

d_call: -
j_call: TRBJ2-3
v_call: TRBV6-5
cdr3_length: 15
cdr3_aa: CASSYLTTSTDTQYF

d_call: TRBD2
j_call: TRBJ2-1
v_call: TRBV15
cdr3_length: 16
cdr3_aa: CATSRDGAGDYNEQFF

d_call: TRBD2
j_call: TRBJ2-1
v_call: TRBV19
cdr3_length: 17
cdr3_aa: CASSNKLAGGAYNEQFF

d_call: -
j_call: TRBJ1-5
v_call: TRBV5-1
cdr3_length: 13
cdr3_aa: CASSLDGVQPQHF

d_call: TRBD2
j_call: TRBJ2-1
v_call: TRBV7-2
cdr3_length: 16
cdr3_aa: CASSLVPTSGRNEQFF

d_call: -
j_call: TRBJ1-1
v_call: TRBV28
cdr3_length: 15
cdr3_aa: CASRGEMTVNTEAFF

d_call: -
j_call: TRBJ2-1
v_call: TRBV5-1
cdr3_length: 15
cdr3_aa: CASSLAGALYNEQFF

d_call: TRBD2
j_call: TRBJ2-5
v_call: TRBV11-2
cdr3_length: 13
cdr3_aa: CASSLGEGETQYF

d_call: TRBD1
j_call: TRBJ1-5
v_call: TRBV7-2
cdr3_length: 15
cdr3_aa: CASSLVDRENQPQHF

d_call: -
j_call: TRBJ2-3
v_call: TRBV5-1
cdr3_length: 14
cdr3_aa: CASSLNRPEDTQYF

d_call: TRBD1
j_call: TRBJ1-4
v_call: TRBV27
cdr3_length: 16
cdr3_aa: CASSSTSQGAGEKLFF

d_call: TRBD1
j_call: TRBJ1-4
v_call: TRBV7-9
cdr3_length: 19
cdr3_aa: CASSLAVLGQAATNEKLFF

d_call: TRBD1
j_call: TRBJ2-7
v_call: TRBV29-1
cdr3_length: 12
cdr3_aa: CSAGTASYEQYF

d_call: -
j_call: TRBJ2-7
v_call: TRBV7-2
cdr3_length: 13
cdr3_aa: CASSLGVTYEQYF

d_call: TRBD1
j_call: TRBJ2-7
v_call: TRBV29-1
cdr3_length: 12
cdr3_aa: CSVAQGADEQYF

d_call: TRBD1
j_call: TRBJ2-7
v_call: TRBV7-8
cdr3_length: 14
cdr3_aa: CASSQGTGGREQYF

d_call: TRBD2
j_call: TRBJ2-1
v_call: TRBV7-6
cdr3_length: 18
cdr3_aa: CASSLALKGGRAANEQFF

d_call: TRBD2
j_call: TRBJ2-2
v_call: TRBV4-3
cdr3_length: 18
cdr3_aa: CASSQESRGLELGGELFF

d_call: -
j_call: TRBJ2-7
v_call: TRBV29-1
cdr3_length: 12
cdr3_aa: CSVGTVAYEQYF

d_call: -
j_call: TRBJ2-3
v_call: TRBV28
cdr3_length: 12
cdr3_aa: CASSLSTDTQYF

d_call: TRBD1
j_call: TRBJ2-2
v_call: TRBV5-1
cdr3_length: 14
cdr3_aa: CASKRQGNTGELFF

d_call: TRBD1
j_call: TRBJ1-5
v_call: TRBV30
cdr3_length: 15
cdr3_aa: CAWSPRTGKSQPQHF

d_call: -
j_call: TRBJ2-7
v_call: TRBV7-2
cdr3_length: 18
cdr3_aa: CASSPKTPALTLGSEQYF

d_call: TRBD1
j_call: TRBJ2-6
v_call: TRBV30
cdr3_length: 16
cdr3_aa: CASRRDRSSGANVLTF

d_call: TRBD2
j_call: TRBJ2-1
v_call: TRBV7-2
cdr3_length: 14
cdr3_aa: CASSFLSGTNEQFF

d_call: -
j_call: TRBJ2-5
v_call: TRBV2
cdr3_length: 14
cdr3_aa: CASSGFGGWETQYF